The 13 T cell receptor beta chains below come from one sample, sequenced in a study of cytomegalovirus exposure and HLA in healthy donors. 60 Vbeta and 13 Jbeta primers were used in PCR. Sequenced by immunoSEQ multiplex PCR; TCRdb stores in-frame clones only, minus some. The sample includes roughly 75,000 clones. The sample consisted of PBMCs. The source is a boy aged 5-17 years in good health and CMV-seronegative.

The V gene is TRBV6-5, the J gene TRBJ2-7, with D perhaps matching TRBD2 (5 bases). The V end lost 5 bases, the J end lost 0 bases, and 14 bases lay between the germline ends. Germline CDR1 is MNHEY and CDR2 is SVGAGI. This CDR3 is 15 amino acids long. The CDR3 reads CASSKREAGSYEQYF. CDR3 sequence (DNA): TGTGCCAGCAGTAAACGCGAGGCGGGCTCCTACGAGCAGTACTTC.

The rearrangement links TRBV19 to TRBJ1-5, with 7 nucleotides matching TRBD1. Germline CDR1 LNHDA, CDR2 SQIVND (reference sequence). There are 14 residues in the CDR3. J gave up 7 bases and V 4 bases, and 7 bases lay outside the gene matches. DNA of the CDR3: TGTGCCAGTAGTACCGACAGGGTACGGCAGCCCCAGCATTTT. This translates into CASSTDRVRQPQHF.

The V call is TRBV19, the J call TRBJ2-7; 11 bases line up with TRBD1. V shed 4 bases, J shed 3 bases, and the junction held 5 bases outside the gene matches. Germline values: CDR1 LNHDA, CDR2 SQIVND (reference sequence). The CDR3 is 15 amino acids. For the CDR3, the DNA is TGTGCCAGTAGTACCGGGACAGGGGGTCTCTACGAGCAGTACTTC. It encodes CASSTGTGGLYEQYF.

As to this clone: Additional DNA sequences in this sample encode the identical CDR3. The rearrangement links TRBV27 to TRBJ2-1; D might be TRBD2 (6 bases). Trimming took off 2 bases at V and 4 bases at J, with 9 bases between the two ends. The CDR3 has 14 amino acids. The germline V gene encodes CDR1 MNHEY and CDR2 SMNVEV (reference sequence). The CDR3 region is CASSLAGSYNEQFF. The CDR3 region has the DNA TGTGCCAGCAGTTTAGCGGGATCGTACAATGAGCAGTTCTTC.

The gene calls are TRBV6-1 and TRBJ1-5; 7 positions agree with TRBD1. Losses at the gene ends were 3 bases for V and 3 bases for J; bases not matched to a gene: 5. Per the germline V gene, CDR1 is MNHNS and CDR2 is SASEGT. The CDR3 length is 15 residues. CDR3 amino acids: CASSENRGSNQPQHF. CDR3 nucleotide sequence: TGTGCCAGCAGTGAGAACAGGGGCTCCAATCAGCCCCAGCATTTT.

The chain employs TRBV19 and TRBJ2-1, with D unresolved. Looked up from germline, CDR1 is LNHDA and CDR2 is SQIVND (reference sequence). Trimming took off 4 bases at V and 0 bases at J, with 7 bases between the two ends. The CDR3 is 14 residues long. Here the CDR3 reads CASSSEPSYNEQFF. CDR3 coding DNA: TGTGCCAGTAGTAGCGAGCCCTCCTACAATGAGCAGTTCTTC. Based on the CDR3 plus reference TRBV19 and TRBJ2-1, the full variable domain is DGGITQSPKYLFRKEGQNVTLSCEQNLNHDAMYWYRQDPGQGLRLIYYSQIVNDFQKGDIAEGYSVSREKKESFPLTVTSAQKNPTAFYLCASSSEPSYNEQFFGPGTRLTVL.

The J gene is TRBJ2-1, the V gene TRBV6-4; 15 bases are shared with TRBD2. The CDR3 length is 15 residues. The ends lost 2 bases at V and 8 bases at J; junction bases unmatched: 1. CDR1 is MRHNA, CDR2 SNTAGT, per germline. The CDR3 here is CASSDGTSGGHEQFF. CDR3 DNA sequence: TGTGCCAGCAGTGACGGGACTAGCGGGGGGCATGAGCAGTTCTTC.

J is TRBJ2-2 and V is TRBV18; 7 nucleotides align to TRBD2. J lost 0 bases, V lost 3 bases, and 4 bases had no gene match. This CDR3 contains 16 residues. Germline values: CDR1 KGHSH, CDR2 LQKENI. The CDR3 region is CASSPTLASNTGELFF. The CDR3 coding sequence is TGTGCCAGCTCACCGACACTAGCGTCGAACACCGGGGAGCTGTTTTTT.

The chain is built from TRBV7-3 and TRBJ2-1, with 8 bases that match TRBD1. Germline V lookup: CDR1 SGHTA, CDR2 FQGTGA. The CDR3 has 16 amino acids. The V segment lost 0 bases and the J segment 6 bases; nucleotides outside the gene matches: 7. The CDR3 reads CASSLTAGGNINEQFF. The CDR3 bases are TGTGCCAGCAGCTTAACAGCAGGGGGCAATATCAATGAGCAGTTCTTC.

Details on this clone: Other DNA sequences in the same sample also yield this CDR3. The chain uses TRBV7-9 and TRBJ2-7; 7 positions match TRBD1. J lost 5 bases, V lost 4 bases, and 8 bases had no gene match. CDR1 and CDR2 (germline): SEHNR, FQNEAQ (reference sequence). The CDR3 is 14 amino acids. The CDR3 coding sequence is TGTGCCAGCAGCTCATCCGGGACAGCCGACGAGCAGTACTTC. It encodes CASSSSGTADEQYF. Full variable domain (remainder filled in from reference TRBV7-9 and TRBJ2-7): DTGVSQNPRHKITKRGQNVTFRCDPISEHNRLYWYRQTLGQGPEFLTYFQNEAQLEKSRLLSDRFSAERPKGSFSTLEIQRTEQGDSAMYLCASSSSGTADEQYFGPGTRLTVT.

The chain recombines TRBV5-1 with TRBJ2-1, with 11 bases matching TRBD2. Trimming at V came to 3 bases and at J to 8 bases, leaving 7 bases not matched to a gene. There are 15 residues in the CDR3. Germline V gene data show CDR1 as SGHRS and CDR2 as YFSETQ. The CDR3 here is CASSWGGSGRDEQFF. CDR3 bases: TGCGCCAGCAGCTGGGGAGGTAGCGGGAGGGATGAGCAGTTCTTC. Combining the CDR3 with reference TRBV5-1 and TRBJ2-1 gives the whole variable domain KAGVTQTPRYLIKTRGQQVTLSCSPISGHRSVSWYQQTPGQGLQFLFEYFSETQRNKGNFPGRFSGRQFSNSRSEMNVSTLELGDSALYLCASSWGGSGRDEQFFGPGTRLTVL.

The J gene is TRBJ2-1, the V gene TRBV9; a possible D gene is TRBD2 (5 bases). The V and J ends lost 4 bases and 9 bases respectively, with 20 bases between them. CDR3 length: 15 amino acids. The germline V gene has CDR1 SGDLS and CDR2 YYNGEE. As DNA, the CDR3 is TGTGCCAGCAGCCAAGGACTCACTTTAACTGGTGAGCAGTTCTTC. This translates into CASSQGLTLTGEQFF.

The chain recombines TRBV5-1 with TRBJ2-7, with TRBD2 matching 10 bases. The CDR3 length is 16 residues. The junction had 5 bases not matched to a gene; V was cut back by 0 bases and J by 2 bases. The germline V gene has CDR1 SGHRS and CDR2 YFSETQ. The CDR3, as DNA: TGCGCCAGCAGCTTGGACGGAAGCGGGGGGGCCTACGAGCAGTACTTC. It specifies CASSLDGSGGAYEQYF.